Below are 6 T cell receptor beta chains sequenced from a single sample in a study of beta chain features in type 1 diabetes. All of the isolated RNA was reverse transcribed, so expressed TCRB transcripts were sequenced. Here immunoSEQ multiplex PCR was the method, and the copy in TCRdb shows in-frame clones only, minus some. The sample holds about 130,000 clones, around a tenth seen once. The sample taken for sequencing was central memory CD4+ T cells from blood. The receptors were sampled from a man aged 18 to 35 in good health.

This chain joins TRBV30 and TRBJ1-3, with D uncertain. Per the germline V gene, CDR1 is GTSNPN and CDR2 is SVGIG (reference sequence). V gave up 0 bases and J gave up 1 base, with 10 bases separating them. The CDR3 totals 15 residues. Here the CDR3 DNA reads TGTGCCTGGAGTGTGGGCAGTCTTTCTGGAAACACCATATATTTT. The encoded protein is CAWSVGSLSGNTIYF.

The table lists this clone with a few counts. This chain links TRBV6-5 with TRBJ2-3; no firm D call. V gave up 7 bases and J gave up 1 base, with 9 bases separating them. The CDR3 runs to 13 residues. Germline CDR1 reads MNHEY; CDR2 reads SVGAGI. The CDR3 DNA sequence: TGTGCCAGCACAGGTCCCGGCACAGATACGCAGTATTTT. As protein: CASTGPGTDTQYF.

The CDR3: CASSRWDKTYEQYF. CDR3 sequence (DNA): TGTGCCAGTAGCCGATGGGACAAGACCTACGAGCAGTACTTC. V and J are TRBV19 and TRBJ2-7; TRBD1 might be the D (6 bases). The CDR3 sequence is 14 residues long. CDR1 is LNHDA and CDR2 is SQIVND in the germline V gene (reference sequence). With 6 bases removed from V and 2 bases from J, the gap between germline ends came to 14 bases. The full variable domain, in which reference TRBV19 and TRBJ2-7 provide the parts outside the CDR3, is DGGITQSPKYLFRKEGQNVTLSCEQNLNHDAMYWYRQDPGQGLRLIYYSQIVNDFQKGDIAEGYSVSREKKESFPLTVTSAQKNPTAFYLCASSRWDKTYEQYFGPGTRLTVT.

The V gene is TRBV7-2, the J gene TRBJ2-5; the match to TRBD2 covers 12 bases. Looked up from germline, CDR1 is SGHTA and CDR2 is FQGNSA. J lost 4 bases, V lost 5 bases, and 14 bases had no gene match. This CDR3 has 18 residues. The CDR3 sequence: CASSRGASGGGKGETQYF. The CDR3 coding sequence is TGTGCCAGCAGCCGCGGGGCTAGCGGGGGGGGGAAGGGAGAGACCCAGTACTTC.

The gene calls are TRBV5-1 and TRBJ2-1, with 13 nucleotides matching TRBD2. The CDR3 is made up of 17 amino acids. Germline trimming cut 4 bases from V and 7 bases from J; bases unmatched to any gene: 11. Germline V gene lookup returns CDR1 SGHRS and CDR2 YFSETQ. CDR3 sequence: CASSTELAGGHRNEQFF. For the CDR3, the DNA is TGCGCCAGCAGCACCGAACTAGCGGGGGGGCATCGGAATGAGCAGTTCTTC.

This clone has just a few counts. J is TRBJ2-1 and V is TRBV4-3, with 7 bases fitting TRBD1. Germline V gives CDR1 LGHNA, CDR2 YSLEER. This CDR3 is 16 amino acids long. Trimming cost V 2 bases and J 4 bases; bases outside gene matches: 8. The DNA of the CDR3 is TGCGCCAGCAGCCAAAAAGGGACAGACGATTACAATGAGCAGTTCTTC. Amino acid sequence: CASSQKGTDDYNEQFF.